Here is one T cell receptor (beta chain) with its context. Its antigen is not identified. This specimen comes from a study of graft-versus-host responses after intestinal transplantation. TCRdb's copy holds only in-frame clones and misses some; the assay was immunoSEQ multiplex PCR. The sample comprises some 120,000 clones, 90% of which are singletons, and 0.18% rests with the top ten. This CDR3 has 13 residues. This sequence originates from a human donor who received an intestinal transplant. The sample here was unstimulated CD4+ T cells sorted from spleen or lymph node cells, taken before intestinal transplant. The rearrangement uses TRBV21-1 and TRBJ1-1; TRBD1 was called by the table and not checked on the DNA. TRBV21-1 is described as a pseudogene. The CDR3 coding sequence is TGTGCCAGCTGTACAGGGGGGAACACTGAAGCTTTCTTT. Its translation: CASCTGGNTEAFF.